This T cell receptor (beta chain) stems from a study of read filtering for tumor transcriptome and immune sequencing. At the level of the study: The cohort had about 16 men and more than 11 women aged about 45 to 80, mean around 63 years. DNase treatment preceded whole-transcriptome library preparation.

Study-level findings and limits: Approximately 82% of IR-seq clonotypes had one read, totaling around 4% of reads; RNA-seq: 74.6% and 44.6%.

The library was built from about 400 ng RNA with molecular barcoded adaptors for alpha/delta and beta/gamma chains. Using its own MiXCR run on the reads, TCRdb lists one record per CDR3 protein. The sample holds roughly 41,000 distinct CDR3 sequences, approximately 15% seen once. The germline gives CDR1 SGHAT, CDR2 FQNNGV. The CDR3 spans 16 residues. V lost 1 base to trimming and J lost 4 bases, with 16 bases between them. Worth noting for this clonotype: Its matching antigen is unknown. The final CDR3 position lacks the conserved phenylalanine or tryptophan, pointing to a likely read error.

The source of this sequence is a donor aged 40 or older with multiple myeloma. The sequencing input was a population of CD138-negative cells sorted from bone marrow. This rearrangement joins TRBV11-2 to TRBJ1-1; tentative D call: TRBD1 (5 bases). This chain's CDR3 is CASSLVPRGGGTEAFS. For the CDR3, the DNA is TGTGCCAGCAGCTTAGTGCCTAGGGGTGGTGGCACTGAAGCTTTCTCT.